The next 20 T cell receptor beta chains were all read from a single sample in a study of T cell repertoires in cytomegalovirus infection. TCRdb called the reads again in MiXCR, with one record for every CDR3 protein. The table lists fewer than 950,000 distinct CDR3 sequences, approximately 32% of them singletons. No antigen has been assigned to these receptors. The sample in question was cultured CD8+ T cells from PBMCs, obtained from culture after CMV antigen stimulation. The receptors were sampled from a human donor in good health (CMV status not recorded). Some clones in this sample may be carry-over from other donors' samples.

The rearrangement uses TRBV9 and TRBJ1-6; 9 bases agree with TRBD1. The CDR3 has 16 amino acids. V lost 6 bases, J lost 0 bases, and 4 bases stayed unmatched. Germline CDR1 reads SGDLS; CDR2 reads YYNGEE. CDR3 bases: TGTGCCAGCATGCCGGGACAGGGCTCCTATAATTCACCCCTCCACTTT. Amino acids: CASMPGQGSYNSPLHF.

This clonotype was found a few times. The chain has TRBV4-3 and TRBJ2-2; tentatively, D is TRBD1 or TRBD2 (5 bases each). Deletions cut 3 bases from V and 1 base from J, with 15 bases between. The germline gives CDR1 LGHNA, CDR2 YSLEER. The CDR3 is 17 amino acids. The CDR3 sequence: CASSQRGWAENTGELFF. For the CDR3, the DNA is TGCGCCAGCAGCCAGAGGGGTTGGGCAGAGAACACCGGGGAGCTGTTTTTT.

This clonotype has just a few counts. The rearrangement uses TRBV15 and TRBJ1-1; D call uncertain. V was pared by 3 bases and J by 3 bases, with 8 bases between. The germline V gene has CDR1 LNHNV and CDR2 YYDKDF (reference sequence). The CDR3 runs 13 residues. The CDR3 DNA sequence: TGTGCCACCAGCAGGGCAGAGGACACTGAAGCTTTCTTT. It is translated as CATSRAEDTEAFF.

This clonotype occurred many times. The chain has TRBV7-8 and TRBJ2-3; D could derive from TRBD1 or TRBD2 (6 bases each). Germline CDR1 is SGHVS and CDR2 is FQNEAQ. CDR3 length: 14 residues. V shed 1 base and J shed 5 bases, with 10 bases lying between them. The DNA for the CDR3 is TGTGCCAGCAGCTTAGAAGGGGGGCTAGATACGCAGTATTTT. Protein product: CASSLEGGLDTQYF.

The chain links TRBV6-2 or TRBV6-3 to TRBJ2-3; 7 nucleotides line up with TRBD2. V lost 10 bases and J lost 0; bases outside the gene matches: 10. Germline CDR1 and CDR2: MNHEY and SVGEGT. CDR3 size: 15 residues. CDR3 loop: CATLLAELSTDTQYF. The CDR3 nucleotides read TGTGCCACTCTCCTAGCGGAACTTAGCACAGATACGCAGTATTTT.

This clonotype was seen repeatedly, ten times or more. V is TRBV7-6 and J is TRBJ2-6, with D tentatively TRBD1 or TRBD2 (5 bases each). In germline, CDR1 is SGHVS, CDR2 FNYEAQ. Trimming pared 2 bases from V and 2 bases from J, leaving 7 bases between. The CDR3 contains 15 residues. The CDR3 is CASSLQGAGANVLTF. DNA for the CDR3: TGTGCCAGCAGCTTACAGGGAGCTGGGGCCAACGTCCTGACTTTC.

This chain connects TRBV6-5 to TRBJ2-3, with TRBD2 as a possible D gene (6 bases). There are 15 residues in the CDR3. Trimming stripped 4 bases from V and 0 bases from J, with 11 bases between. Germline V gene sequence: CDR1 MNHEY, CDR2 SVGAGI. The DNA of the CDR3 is TGTGCCAGCAGTTCAGACGGGAGAAGCACAGATACGCAGTATTTT. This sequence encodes CASSSDGRSTDTQYF.

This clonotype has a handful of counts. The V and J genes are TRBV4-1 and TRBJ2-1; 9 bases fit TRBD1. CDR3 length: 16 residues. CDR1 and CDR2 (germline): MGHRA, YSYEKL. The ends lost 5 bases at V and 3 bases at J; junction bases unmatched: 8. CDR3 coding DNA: TGCGCCAGCAGCTTCCGGGACAGGGTAAACTACAATGAGCAGTTCTTC. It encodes CASSFRDRVNYNEQFF.

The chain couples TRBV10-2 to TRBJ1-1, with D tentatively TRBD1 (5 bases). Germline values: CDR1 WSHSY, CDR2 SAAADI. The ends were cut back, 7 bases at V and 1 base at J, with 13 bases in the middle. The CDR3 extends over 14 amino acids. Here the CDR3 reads CASTPRGGNTEAFF. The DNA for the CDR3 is TGCGCCAGCACCCCAAGGGGTGGGAACACTGAAGCTTTCTTT.

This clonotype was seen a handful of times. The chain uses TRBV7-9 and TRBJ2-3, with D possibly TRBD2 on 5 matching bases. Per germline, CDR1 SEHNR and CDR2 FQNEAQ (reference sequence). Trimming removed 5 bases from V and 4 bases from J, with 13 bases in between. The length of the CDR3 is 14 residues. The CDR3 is CASSSALGPDTQYF. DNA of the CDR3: TGTGCCAGCAGCAGTGCACTAGGGCCAGATACGCAGTATTTT.

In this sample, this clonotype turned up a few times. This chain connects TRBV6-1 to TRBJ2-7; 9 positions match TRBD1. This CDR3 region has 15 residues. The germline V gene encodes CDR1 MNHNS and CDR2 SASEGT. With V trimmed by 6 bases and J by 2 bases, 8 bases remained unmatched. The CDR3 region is CASSPGQGIPYEQYF. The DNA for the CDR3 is TGTGCCAGCAGCCCGGGACAGGGTATCCCCTACGAGCAGTACTTC.

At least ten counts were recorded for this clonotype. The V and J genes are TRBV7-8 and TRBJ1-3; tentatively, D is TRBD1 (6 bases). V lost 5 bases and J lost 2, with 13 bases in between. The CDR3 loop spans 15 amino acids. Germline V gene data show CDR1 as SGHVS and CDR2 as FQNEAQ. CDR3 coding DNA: TGTGCCAGCAGCAATACAGGGTCTACTGGAAACACCATATATTTT. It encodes CASSNTGSTGNTIYF.

This CDR3 reads CASSETAAFGGYNEQFF. Written as DNA, the CDR3 is TGTGCCAGCAGTGAGACAGCGGCCTTTGGGGGGTACAATGAGCAGTTCTTC. The rearrangement links TRBV6-4 to TRBJ2-1, with D possibly matching TRBD2 (6 bases). This CDR3 spans 17 amino acids. The germline CDR1 and CDR2 sequences are MRHNA and SNTAGT. Trimming left V 3 bases short and J 4 bases short, with 19 bases between.

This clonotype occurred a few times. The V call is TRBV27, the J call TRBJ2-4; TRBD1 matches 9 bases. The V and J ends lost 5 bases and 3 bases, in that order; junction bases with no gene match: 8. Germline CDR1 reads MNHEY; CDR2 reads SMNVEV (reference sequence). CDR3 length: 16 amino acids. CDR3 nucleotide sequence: TGTGCCAGCAGTCCTAACAGGGGGCAAGGCAAAAACATTCAGTACTTC. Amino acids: CASSPNRGQGKNIQYF.

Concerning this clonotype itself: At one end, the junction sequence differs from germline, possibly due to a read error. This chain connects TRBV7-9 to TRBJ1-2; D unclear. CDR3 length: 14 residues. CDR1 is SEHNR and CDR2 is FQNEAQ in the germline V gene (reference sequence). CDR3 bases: TGTGCCAGCAGCATAGCGGGAAGAGGCTGTGGCTACACCTTC. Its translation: CASSIAGRGCGYTF.

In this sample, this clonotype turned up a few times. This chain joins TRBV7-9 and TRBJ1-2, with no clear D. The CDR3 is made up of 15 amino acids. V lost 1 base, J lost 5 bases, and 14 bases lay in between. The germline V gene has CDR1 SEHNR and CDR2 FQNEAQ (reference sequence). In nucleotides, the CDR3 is TGTGCCAGCAGCTTAGTCGATCTGGCAGATTATGGCTACACCTTC. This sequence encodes CASSLVDLADYGYTF.

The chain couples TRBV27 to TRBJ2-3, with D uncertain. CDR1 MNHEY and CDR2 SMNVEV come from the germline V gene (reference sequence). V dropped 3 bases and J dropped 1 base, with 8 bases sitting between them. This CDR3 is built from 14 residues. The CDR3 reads CASSFVARTDTQYF. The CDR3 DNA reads TGTGCCAGCAGTTTCGTCGCCCGCACAGATACGCAGTATTTT.

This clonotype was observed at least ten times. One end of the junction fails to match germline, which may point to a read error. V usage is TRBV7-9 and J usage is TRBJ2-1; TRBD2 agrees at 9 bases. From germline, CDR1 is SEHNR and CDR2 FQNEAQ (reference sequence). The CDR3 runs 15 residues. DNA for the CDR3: TGTGCCAGCAGCCTAGCTAGCGGGACTTGGGATGAGCAGTTCTTC. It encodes CASSLASGTWDEQFF. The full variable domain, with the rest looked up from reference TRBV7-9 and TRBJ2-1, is DTGVSQNPRHKITKRGQNVTFRCDPISEHNRLYWYRQTLGQGPEFLTYFQNEAQLEKSRLLSDRFSAERPKGSFSTLEIQRTEQGDSAMYLCASSLASGTWDEQFFGPGTRLTVL.

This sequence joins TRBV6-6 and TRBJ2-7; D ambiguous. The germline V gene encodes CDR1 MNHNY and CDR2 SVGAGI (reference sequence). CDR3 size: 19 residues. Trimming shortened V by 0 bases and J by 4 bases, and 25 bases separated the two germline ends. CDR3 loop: CASSYSKSAAAIPNYEQYV. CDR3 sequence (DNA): TGTGCCAGCAGTTACTCGAAGTCGGCGGCTGCTATACCCAATTACGAGCAGTACGTC.

DNA of the CDR3: TGTGCCAGCAGGAAGACTCCGCAAGCACCTCAAGAGACCCAGTACTTC. It is translated as CASRKTPQAPQETQYF. The rearrangement uses TRBV7-4 and TRBJ2-5; no clear D. The germline V gene encodes CDR1 SGHVT and CDR2 SQSDAQ. The length of the CDR3 is 16 residues. Trimming took 6 bases from V and 2 from J, leaving 19 bases between them.